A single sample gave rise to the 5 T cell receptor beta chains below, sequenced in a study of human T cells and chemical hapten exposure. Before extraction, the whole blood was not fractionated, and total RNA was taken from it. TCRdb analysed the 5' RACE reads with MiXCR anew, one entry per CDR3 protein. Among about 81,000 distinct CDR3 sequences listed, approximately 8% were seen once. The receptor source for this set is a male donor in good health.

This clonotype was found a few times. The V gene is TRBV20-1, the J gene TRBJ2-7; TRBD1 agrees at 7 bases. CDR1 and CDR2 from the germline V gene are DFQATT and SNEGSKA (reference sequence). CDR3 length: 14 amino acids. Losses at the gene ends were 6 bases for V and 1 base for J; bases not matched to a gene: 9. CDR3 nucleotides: TGCAGTGCCACCTCCGGGACAGTGTCCTACGAGCAGTACTTC. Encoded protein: CSATSGTVSYEQYF.

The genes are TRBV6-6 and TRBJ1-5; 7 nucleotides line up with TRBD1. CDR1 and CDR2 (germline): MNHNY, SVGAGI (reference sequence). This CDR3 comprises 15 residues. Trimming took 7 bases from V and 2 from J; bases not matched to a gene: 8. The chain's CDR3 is CASNLQGFGNQPQHF. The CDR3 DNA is TGTGCCAGCAATTTACAGGGGTTTGGCAATCAGCCCCAGCATTTT.

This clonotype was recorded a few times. The DNA of the CDR3 is TGTGCCAGCAGTCAAGAGGGGGGACCTAATGAAAAACTGTTTTTT. Its protein product is CASSQEGGPNEKLFF. This chain connects TRBV27 to TRBJ1-4, with D possibly matching TRBD1 (6 bases). The CDR3 has 15 residues. Germline V gene lookup returns CDR1 MNHEY and CDR2 SMNVEV (reference sequence). V gave up 5 bases and J gave up 3 bases, with 13 bases separating them.

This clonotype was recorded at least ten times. The CDR3 region is CSVMWGQGYEQFF. The CDR3 nucleotides are TGCAGCGTAATGTGGGGACAGGGGTATGAGCAGTTCTTC. This sequence joins TRBV29-1 and TRBJ2-1; 10 bases fit TRBD1. Unmatched junction bases numbered 7, after V lost 6 bases and J lost 8 bases. This CDR3 has 13 residues. From germline, CDR1 is SQVTM and CDR2 ANQGSEA.

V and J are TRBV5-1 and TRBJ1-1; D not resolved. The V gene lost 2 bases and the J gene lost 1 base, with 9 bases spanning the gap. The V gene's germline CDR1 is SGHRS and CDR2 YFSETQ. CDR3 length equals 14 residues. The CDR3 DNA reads TGCGCCAGCAGCTTTAGATCAAGGAACACTGAAGCTTTCTTT. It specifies CASSFRSRNTEAFF.